These T cell receptor beta chains were read from a single sample in a study. MiXCR, applied by TCRdb to the 5' RACE reads, yields one record per CDR3 protein. The sample holds thousands of distinct CDR3 sequences; over 50% are singletons and the top ten take 6% to 7%. Sequenced sample: Tregs sorted from a lymph node. These receptors were taken from a female donor with breast cancer. The CDR3 runs from the conserved cysteine through the conserved F or W. D genes are given only for firm matches. Size is omitted from some rows. Given values are once, few, many or a class for expanded clones.

length	D	V	J	size	DNA	CDR3
15	TRBD2	TRBV6-2/TRBV6-3	TRBJ2-7	few	TGTGCCAGCAGTGCACTAGCGGGATTTTCGTACGAGCAGTACTTC	CASSALAGFSYEQYF
13	.	TRBV2	TRBJ2-3	.	TGTGCCAGCAACAGCATCCGCACAAATACGCAGTATTTT	CASNSIRTNTQYF
11	.	TRBV12-3/TRBV12-4	TRBJ1-2	few	TGTGCCAGCAACATGGGATCTGGCTACACCTTC	CASNMGSGYTF
13	.	TRBV6-2/TRBV6-3	TRBJ1-1	few	TGTGCCAGCAGTCGTAACAGAAGGGGAAGCGCTTTCTTT	CASSRNRRGSAFF
16	.	TRBV20-1	TRBJ2-5	.	TGCAGTGCTGGCGGTGGACAGTCGGGGACTCAAGAGACCCAGTACTTC	CSAGGGQSGTQETQYF
13	TRBD1	TRBV15	TRBJ1-2	few	TGTGCCACCAGCAGGAGGGGGGACAGATTCTACACCTTC	CATSRRGDRFYTF
13	.	TRBV29-1	TRBJ1-2	.	TGCAGCGTTGTTATGACAGGCATCTATGGCTACACCTTC	CSVVMTGIYGYTF
14	.	TRBV5-1	TRBJ2-2	.	TGCGCCAGCAGCATCACAGGAGTCACCGGGGAGCTGTTTTTT	CASSITGVTGELFF
15	.	TRBV6-2/TRBV6-3	TRBJ2-5	.	TGTGCCAGCAGTAGACTAGGGGGATTCCAAGAGACCCAGTACTTC	CASSRLGGFQETQYF
20	TRBD2	TRBV4-1	TRBJ2-3	.	TGCGCCAGCAGCCAACCGGGACTAGCGGGACAACGCCCCAGCACAGATACGCAGTATTTT	CASSQPGLAGQRPSTDTQYF
13	.	TRBV20-1	TRBJ2-5	.	TGCAGTGCTAGAGGTGGGGCAGGGGAGGCCCAGTACTTC	CSARGGAGEAQYF
15	.	TRBV12-3/TRBV12-4	TRBJ1-5	once	TGTGCCAGCAACTCCCTGGGGGGGCCCAATCAGCCCCAGCATTTT	CASNSLGGPNQPQHF
14	TRBD1	TRBV12-3/TRBV12-4	TRBJ2-1	.	TGTGCCAGCACGACAGGGAGCTCCTACAATGAGCAGTTCTTC	CASTTGSSYNEQFF
13	.	TRBV5-1	TRBJ1-1	few	TGCGCCAGCAGTGCCCCCCAGGGGACTGTCGCTTTCTTT	CASSAPQGTVAFF
18	.	TRBV20-1	TRBJ2-3	.	TGCAGTGCTAGCGTGCTTGTATCGCGGGATGGGGGTACAGATACGCAGTATTTT	CSASVLVSRDGGTDTQYF
12	.	TRBV25-1	TRBJ2-5	few	TGTGCCAGCAGTGAGGGGAAAGAGACCCAGTACTTC	CASSEGKETQYF
15	TRBD1	TRBV5-1	TRBJ2-5	.	TGCGCCAGCAGCTTGGAGGGACAGGGCCAAGAGACCCAGTACTTC	CASSLEGQGQETQYF
14	.	TRBV7-2	TRBJ2-3	.	TGTGCCAGCAGCTTAGTCTCTAGCGTAGATACGCAGTATTTT	CASSLVSSVDTQYF
15	.	TRBV7-2	TRBJ2-5	few	TGTGCCAGCAGCTGGCAGCAGAGGGGCGGTGAGACCCAGTACTTC	CASSWQQRGGETQYF
12	.	TRBV20-1	TRBJ2-1	.	TGCAGTGCTAGAGGTTTAACGCGTGAGCAGTTCTTC	CSARGLTREQFF
14	.	TRBV18	TRBJ2-4	.	TGTGCCAGCTCACCCATCCTAGCCAAAAACATTCAGTACTTC	CASSPILAKNIQYF
15	.	TRBV6-5	TRBJ1-1	.	TGTGCCAGCAGTTATATCTCCGGGGCGAACACTGAAGCTTTCTTT	CASSYISGANTEAFF
14	.	TRBV6-5	TRBJ1-4	.	TGTGCCACTTCCCCCGGGGGACATGGGGAAAAACTGTTTTTT	CATSPGGHGEKLFF
16	TRBD2	TRBV9	TRBJ2-1	.	TGTGCCAGCAGCGTAGGGGGGGGACTAACCGACAATGAGCAGTTCTTC	CASSVGGGLTDNEQFF
12	.	TRBV20-1	TRBJ2-2	.	TGCAGTGCTAGCGCTAGAACCGGGGAGCTGTTTTTT	CSASARTGELFF
13	.	TRBV30	TRBJ1-1	.	TGTGCCTGGACTGGCGGGGGGAGGACTGGAGCTTTCTTT	CAWTGGGRTGAFF
16	.	TRBV10-3	TRBJ2-3	.	TGTGCCATCAGTGAGTCGAAGGGCGTCTCCACAGATACGCAGTATTTC	CAISESKGVSTDTQYF